This T cell receptor beta chain was profiled in a study of Ad26.COV2.S vaccination and SARS-CoV-2 variants. Treatment meaning: some 19 received Ad26.COV2.S at low or high dose, single or two shots; several received placebo; per-sample allocation not given. Material that was analyzed had been drawn on day 63 after the first vaccine or placebo injection. Method: immunoSEQ multiplex PCR; TCRdb's copy keeps in-frame clones and lacks some. The sample lists about 350,000 clones; about 89% were seen once. The CDR3 totals 13 residues. V lost 1 base, J lost 2 bases, and 6 bases lay in between. Germline V gives CDR1 MNHNS, CDR2 SASEGT.

This TCR was sampled from a person aged 18-65 years who received the Ad26.COV2.S COVID-19 vaccine or a placebo. This specimen was peripheral blood, taken in a trial of Ad26.COV2.S vaccine versus placebo. This chain uses TRBV6-1 with TRBJ2-7; D uncertain. CDR3 nucleotides: TGTGCCAGCAGTGAAGTCCACACCTACGAGCAGTACTTC. Protein sequence: CASSEVHTYEQYF.